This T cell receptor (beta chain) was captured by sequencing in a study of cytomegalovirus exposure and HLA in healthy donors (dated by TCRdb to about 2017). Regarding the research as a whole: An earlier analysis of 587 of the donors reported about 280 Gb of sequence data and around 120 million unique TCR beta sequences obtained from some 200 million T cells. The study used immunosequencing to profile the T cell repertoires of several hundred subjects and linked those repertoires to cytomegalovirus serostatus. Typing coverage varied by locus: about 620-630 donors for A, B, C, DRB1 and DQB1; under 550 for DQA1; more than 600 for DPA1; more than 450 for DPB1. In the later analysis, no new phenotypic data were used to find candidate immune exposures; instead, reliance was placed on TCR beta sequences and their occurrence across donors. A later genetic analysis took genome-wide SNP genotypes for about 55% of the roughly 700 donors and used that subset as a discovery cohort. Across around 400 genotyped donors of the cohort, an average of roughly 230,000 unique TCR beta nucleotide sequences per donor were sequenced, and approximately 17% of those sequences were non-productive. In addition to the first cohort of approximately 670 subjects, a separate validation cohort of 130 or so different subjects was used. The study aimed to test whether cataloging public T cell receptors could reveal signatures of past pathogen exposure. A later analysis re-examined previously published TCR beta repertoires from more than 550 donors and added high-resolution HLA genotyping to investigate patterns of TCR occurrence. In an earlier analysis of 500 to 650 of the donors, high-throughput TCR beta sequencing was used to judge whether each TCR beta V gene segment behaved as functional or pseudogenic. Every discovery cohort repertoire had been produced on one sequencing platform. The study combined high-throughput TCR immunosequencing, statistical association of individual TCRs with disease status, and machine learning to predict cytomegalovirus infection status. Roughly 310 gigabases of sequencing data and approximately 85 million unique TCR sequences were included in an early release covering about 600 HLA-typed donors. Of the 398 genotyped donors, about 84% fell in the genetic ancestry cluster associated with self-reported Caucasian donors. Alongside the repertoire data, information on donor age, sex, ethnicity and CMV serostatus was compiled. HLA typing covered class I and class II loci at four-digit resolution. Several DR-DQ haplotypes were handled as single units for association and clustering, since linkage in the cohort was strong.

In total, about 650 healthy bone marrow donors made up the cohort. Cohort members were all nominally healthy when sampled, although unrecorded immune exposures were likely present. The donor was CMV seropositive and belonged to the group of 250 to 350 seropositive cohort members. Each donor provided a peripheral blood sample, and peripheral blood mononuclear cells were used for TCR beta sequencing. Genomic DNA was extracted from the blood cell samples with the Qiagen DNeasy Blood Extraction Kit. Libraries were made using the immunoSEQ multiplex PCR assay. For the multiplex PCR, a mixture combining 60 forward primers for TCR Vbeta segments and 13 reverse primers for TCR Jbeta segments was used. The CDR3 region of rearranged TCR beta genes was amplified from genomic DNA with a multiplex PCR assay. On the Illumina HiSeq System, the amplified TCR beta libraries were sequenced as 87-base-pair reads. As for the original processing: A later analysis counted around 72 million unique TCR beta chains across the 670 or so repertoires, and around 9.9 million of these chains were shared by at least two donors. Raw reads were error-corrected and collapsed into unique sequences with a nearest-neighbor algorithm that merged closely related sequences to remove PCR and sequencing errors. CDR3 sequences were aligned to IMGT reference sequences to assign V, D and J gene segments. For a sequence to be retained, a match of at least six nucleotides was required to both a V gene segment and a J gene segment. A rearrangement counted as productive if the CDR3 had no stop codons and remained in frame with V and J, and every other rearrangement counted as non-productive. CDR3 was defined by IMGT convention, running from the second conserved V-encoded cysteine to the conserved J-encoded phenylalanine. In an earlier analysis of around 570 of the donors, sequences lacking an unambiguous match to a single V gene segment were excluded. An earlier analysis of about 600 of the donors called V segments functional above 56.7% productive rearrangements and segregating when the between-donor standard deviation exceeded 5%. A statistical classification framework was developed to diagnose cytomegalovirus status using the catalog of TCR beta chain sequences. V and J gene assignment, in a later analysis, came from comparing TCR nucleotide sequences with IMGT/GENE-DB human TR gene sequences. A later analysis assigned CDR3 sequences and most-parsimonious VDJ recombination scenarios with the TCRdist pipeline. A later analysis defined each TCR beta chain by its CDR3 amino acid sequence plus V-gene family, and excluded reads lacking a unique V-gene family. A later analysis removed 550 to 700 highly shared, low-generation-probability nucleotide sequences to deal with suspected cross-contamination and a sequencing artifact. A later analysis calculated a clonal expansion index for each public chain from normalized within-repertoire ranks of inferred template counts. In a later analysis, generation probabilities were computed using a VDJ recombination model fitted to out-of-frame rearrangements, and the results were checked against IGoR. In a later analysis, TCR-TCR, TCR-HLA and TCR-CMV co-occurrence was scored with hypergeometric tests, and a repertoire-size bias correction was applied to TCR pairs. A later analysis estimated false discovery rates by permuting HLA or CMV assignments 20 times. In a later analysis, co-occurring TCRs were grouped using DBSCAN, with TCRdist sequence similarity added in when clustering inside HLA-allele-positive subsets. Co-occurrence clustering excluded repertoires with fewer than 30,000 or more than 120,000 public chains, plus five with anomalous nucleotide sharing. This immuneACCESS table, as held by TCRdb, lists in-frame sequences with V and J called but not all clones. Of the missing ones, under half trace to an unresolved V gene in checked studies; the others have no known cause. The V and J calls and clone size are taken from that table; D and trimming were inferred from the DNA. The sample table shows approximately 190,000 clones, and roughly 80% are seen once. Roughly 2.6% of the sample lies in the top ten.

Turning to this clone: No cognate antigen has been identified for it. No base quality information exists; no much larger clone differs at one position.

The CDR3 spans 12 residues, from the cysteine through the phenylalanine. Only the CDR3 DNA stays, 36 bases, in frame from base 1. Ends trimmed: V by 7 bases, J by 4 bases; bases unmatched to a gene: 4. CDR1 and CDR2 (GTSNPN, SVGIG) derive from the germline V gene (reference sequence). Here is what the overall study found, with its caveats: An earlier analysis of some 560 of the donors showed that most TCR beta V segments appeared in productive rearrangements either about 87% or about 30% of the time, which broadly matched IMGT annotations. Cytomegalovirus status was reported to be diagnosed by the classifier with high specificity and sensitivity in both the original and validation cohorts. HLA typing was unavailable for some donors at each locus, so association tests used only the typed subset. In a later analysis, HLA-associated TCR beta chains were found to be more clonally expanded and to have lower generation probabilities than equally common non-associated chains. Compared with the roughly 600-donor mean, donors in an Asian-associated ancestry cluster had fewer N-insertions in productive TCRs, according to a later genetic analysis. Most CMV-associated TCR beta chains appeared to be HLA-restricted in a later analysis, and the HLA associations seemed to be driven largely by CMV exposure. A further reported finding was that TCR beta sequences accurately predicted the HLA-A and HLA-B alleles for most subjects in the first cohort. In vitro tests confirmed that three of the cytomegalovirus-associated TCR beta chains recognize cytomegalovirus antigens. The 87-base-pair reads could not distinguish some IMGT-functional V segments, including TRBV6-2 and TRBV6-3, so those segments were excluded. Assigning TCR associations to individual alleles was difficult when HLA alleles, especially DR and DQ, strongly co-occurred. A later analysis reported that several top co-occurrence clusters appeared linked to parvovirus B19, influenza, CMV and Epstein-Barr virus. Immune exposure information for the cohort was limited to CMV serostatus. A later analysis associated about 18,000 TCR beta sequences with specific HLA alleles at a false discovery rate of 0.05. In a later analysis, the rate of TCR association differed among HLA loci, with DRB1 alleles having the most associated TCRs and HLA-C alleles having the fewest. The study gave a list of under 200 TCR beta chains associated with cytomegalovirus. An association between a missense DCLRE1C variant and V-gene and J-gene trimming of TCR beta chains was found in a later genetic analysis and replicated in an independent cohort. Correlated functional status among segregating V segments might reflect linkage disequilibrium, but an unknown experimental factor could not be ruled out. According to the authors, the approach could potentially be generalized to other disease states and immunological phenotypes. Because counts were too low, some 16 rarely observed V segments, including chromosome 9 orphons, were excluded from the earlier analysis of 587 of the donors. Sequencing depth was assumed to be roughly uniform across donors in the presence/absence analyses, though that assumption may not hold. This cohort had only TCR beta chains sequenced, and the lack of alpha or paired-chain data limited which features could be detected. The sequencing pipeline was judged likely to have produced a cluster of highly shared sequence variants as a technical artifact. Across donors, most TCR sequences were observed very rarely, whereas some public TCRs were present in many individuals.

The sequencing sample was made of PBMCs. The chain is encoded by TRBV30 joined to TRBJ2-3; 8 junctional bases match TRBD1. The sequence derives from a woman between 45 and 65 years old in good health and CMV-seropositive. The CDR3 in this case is CAFGQGADTQYF. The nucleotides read TGTGCCTTCGGACAGGGAGCAGATACGCAGTATTTT.